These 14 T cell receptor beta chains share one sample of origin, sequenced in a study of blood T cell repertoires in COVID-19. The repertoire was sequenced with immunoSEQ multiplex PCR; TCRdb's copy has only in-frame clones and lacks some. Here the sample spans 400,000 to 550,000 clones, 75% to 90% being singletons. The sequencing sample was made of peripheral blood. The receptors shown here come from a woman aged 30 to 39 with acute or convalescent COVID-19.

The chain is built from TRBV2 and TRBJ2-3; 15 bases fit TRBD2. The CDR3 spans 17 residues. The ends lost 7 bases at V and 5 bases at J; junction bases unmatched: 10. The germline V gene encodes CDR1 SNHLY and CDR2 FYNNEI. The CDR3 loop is CASTGTSGGQGGDTQYF. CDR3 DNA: TGTGCCAGCACTGGGACTAGCGGGGGGCAGGGAGGAGATACGCAGTATTTT.

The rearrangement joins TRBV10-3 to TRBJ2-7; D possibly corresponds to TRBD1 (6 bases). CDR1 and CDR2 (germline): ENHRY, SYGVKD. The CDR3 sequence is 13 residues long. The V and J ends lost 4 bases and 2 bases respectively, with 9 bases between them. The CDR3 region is CAISGDIAYEQYF. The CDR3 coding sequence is TGTGCCATCAGTGGGGACATAGCCTACGAGCAGTACTTC.

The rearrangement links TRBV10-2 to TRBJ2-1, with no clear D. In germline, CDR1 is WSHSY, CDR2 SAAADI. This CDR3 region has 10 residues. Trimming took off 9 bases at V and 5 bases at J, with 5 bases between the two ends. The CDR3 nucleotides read TGCGCCAGGAGAGACAATGAGCAGTTCTTC. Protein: CARRDNEQFF.

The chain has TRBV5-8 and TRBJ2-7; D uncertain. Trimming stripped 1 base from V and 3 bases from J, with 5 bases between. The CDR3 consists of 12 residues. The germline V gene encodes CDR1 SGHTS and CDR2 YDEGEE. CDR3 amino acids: CASSLSNYEQYF. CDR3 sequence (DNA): TGTGCCAGCAGCTTGTCCAACTACGAGCAGTACTTC.

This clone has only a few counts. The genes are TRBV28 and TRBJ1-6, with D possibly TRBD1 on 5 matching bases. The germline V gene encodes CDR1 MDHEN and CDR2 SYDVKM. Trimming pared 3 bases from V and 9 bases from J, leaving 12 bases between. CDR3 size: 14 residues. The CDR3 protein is CASSFREGRSPLHF. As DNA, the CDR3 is TGTGCCAGCAGTTTCAGGGAGGGGCGTTCACCCCTCCACTTT.

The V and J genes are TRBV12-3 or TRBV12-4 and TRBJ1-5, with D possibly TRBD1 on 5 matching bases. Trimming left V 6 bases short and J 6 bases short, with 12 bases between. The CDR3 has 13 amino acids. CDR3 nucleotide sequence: TGTGCCAGCAGCCCGCGCGGGGGTCAGCCCCAGCATTTT. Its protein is CASSPRGGQPQHF.

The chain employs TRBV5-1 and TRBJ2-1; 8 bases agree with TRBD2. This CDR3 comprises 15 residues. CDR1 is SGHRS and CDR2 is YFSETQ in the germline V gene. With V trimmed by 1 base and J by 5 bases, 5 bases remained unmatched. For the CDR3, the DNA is TGCGCCAGCAGCTTGACGGGGGGGCTCAACAATGAGCAGTTCTTC. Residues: CASSLTGGLNNEQFF.

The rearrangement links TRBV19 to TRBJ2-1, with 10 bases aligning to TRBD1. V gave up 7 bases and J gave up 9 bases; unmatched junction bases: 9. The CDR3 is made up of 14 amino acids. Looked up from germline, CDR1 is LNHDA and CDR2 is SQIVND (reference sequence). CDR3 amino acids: CASMRDRGGSEQFF. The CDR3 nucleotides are TGTGCCAGTATGAGGGACAGGGGCGGGAGTGAGCAGTTCTTC. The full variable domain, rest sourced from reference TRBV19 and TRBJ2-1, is DGGITQSPKYLFRKEGQNVTLSCEQNLNHDAMYWYRQDPGQGLRLIYYSQIVNDFQKGDIAEGYSVSREKKESFPLTVTSAQKNPTAFYLCASMRDRGGSEQFFGPGTRLTVL.

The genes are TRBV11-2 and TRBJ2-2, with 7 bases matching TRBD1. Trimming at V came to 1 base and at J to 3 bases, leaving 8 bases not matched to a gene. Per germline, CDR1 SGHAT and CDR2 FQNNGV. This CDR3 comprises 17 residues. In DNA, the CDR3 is TGTGCCAGCAGCTTAGGAGGGGGCGTCGCTGACACCGGGGAGCTGTTTTTT. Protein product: CASSLGGGVADTGELFF.

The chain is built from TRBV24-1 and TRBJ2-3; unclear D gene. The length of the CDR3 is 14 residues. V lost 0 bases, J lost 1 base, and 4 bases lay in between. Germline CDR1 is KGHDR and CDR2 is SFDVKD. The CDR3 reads CATSDLFGTDTQYF. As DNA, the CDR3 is TGTGCCACCAGTGATTTGTTCGGCACAGATACGCAGTATTTT.

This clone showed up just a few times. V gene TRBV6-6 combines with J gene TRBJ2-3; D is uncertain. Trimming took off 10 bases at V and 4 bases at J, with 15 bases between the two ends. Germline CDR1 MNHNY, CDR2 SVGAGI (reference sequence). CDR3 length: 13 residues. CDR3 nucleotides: TGTGCCACCCGTTATTTCAGTGCAGATACGCAGTATTTT. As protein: CATRYFSADTQYF.

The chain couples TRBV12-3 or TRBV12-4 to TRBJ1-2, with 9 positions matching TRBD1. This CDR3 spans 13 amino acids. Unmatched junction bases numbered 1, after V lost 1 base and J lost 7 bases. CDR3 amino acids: CASSLGTGVGYTF. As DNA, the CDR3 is TGTGCCAGCAGTTTAGGGACAGGGGTTGGCTACACCTTC.

The CDR3 sequence is CASSWGWEDSGANVLTF. CDR3 sequence (DNA): TGTGCCAGCAGTTGGGGGTGGGAGGACTCTGGGGCCAACGTCCTGACTTTC. The chain uses TRBV6-2 or TRBV6-3 and TRBJ2-6, with D maybe TRBD2 (6 bases). CDR3 length: 17 residues. Trimming shortened V by 4 bases and J by 0 bases, and 13 bases separated the two germline ends. Germline assignment: CDR1 MNHEY and CDR2 SVGEGT.

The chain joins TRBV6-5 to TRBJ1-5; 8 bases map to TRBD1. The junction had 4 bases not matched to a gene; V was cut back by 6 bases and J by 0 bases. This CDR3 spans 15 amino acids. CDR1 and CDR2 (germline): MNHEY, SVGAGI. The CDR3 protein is CASRSDRVSNQPQHF. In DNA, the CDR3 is TGTGCCAGCAGGTCGGACAGGGTTAGCAATCAGCCCCAGCATTTT.